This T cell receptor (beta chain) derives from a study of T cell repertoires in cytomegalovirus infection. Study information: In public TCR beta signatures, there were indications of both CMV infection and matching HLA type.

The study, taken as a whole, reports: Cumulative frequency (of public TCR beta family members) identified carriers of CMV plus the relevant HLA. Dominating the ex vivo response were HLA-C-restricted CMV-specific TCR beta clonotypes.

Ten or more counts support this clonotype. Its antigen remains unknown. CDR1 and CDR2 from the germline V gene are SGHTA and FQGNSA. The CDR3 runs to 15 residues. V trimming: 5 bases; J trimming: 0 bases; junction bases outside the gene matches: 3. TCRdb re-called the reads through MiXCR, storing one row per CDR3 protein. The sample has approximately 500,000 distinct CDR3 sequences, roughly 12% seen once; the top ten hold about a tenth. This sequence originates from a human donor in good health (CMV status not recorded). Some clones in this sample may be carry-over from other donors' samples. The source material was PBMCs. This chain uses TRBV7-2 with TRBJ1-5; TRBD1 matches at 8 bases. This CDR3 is CASSRTGYSNQPQHF. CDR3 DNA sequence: TGTGCCAGCAGCCGGACAGGGTATAGCAATCAGCCCCAGCATTTT. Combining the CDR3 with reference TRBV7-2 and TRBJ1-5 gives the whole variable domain GAGVSQSPSNKVTEKGKDVELRCDPISGHTALYWYRQSLGQGLEFLIYFQGNSAPDKSGLPSDRFSAERTGGSVSTLTIQRTQQEDSAVYLCASSRTGYSNQPQHFGDGTRLSIL.